The 26 T cell receptor beta chains listed next were all sequenced from one sample in a study of cytomegalovirus exposure and HLA in healthy donors. This PCR relied on a set of 60 Vbeta primers and 13 Jbeta primers. The protocol was immunoSEQ multiplex PCR, while the TCRdb copy is restricted to in-frame clones and leaves out a portion. The table includes approximately 160,000 clones, roughly 79% detected once. Sequences were obtained from PBMCs. The source is a male donor in good health and CMV-seropositive.

The chain couples TRBV9 to TRBJ2-7; no reliable D call. Trimming took 3 bases from V and 0 from J, leaving 4 bases between them. The CDR3 has 12 amino acids. CDR1 and CDR2 (germline): SGDLS, YYNGEE. CDR3 in DNA: TGTGCCAGCAGCGACAGCTCCTACGAGCAGTACTTC. Translation gives CASSDSSYEQYF.

The rearrangement links TRBV5-4 to TRBJ2-5; 9 bases fit TRBD1. Looked up from germline, CDR1 is SGHNT and CDR2 is YYREEE (reference sequence). J was trimmed by 5 bases and V by 0 bases; bases with no gene match: 2. The CDR3 consists of 14 residues. The CDR3 protein is CASSLAGTGETQYF. The CDR3 DNA reads TGTGCCAGCAGCTTGGCGGGGACAGGGGAGACCCAGTACTTC.

In this sample, this clone turned up a few times. The V and J genes are TRBV6-6 and TRBJ1-1; 8 bases align to TRBD1. J was trimmed by 3 bases and V by 6 bases; bases with no gene match: 9. The CDR3 loop spans 15 amino acids. Germline V gene data show CDR1 as MNHNY and CDR2 as SVGAGI (reference sequence). CDR3 region: CASRAGGPPDTEAFF. In DNA form, the CDR3 reads TGTGCCAGCAGGGCAGGGGGCCCCCCGGACACTGAAGCTTTCTTT.

The gene calls are TRBV6-5 and TRBJ1-2, with D maybe TRBD1 (6 bases). Germline V lookup: CDR1 MNHEY, CDR2 SVGAGI. V lost 6 bases and J lost 6, with 8 bases in between. The CDR3 sequence is 11 residues long. CDR3 region: CASSNRDGYTF. Here the CDR3 DNA reads TGTGCCAGCAGCAACAGGGATGGCTACACCTTC.

Concerning this clone: The junction and the germline gene differ at one end; a read error may be behind it. The chain has TRBV7-7 and TRBJ2-5; D unresolved. The CDR3 length is 13 residues. Germline V gene lookup returns CDR1 SSHAT and CDR2 FNYEAQ (reference sequence). CDR3 DNA: TGTGCTAGCAGCTTAGCCGTCTCAGAGACCCAGTACTTC. Translated, it gives CASSLAVSETQYF.

This chain links TRBV7-9 with TRBJ2-5; D might be TRBD2 (7 bases). The CDR3 length is 15 residues. CDR1 and CDR2 from the germline V gene are SEHNR and FQNEAQ (reference sequence). The V and J ends lost 1 base and 5 bases respectively, with 14 bases between them. CDR3 residues: CASSLEGGAWETQYF. The DNA for the CDR3 is TGTGCCAGCAGCTTAGAGGGGGGGGCCTGGGAGACCCAGTACTTC. The variable domain in full, with the rest retrieved from reference TRBV7-9 and TRBJ2-5, is DTGVSQNPRHKITKRGQNVTFRCDPISEHNRLYWYRQTLGQGPEFLTYFQNEAQLEKSRLLSDRFSAERPKGSFSTLEIQRTEQGDSAMYLCASSLEGGAWETQYFGPGTRLLVL.

The CDR3 reads CASSLQGNYYGYTF. The CDR3 DNA reads TGTGCCAGCAGCTTACAGGGTAATTACTATGGCTACACCTTC. This chain connects TRBV5-4 to TRBJ1-2, with D perhaps matching TRBD1 (6 bases). Trimming pared 2 bases from V and 3 bases from J, leaving 11 bases between. CDR1 and CDR2 from the germline V gene are SGHNT and YYREEE (reference sequence). CDR3 length: 14 residues.

The V and J genes are TRBV4-1 and TRBJ1-6; possibly TRBD1 for D (5 bases). Germline-derived CDR1 and CDR2 are MGHRA and YSYEKL. CDR3 length: 13 amino acids. Trimming pared 0 bases from V and 9 bases from J, leaving 6 bases between. CDR3 sequence reads: CASSQDGGSPLHF. The CDR3 DNA sequence: TGCGCCAGCAGCCAAGACGGGGGTTCACCCCTCCACTTT.

The CDR3 reads CASSNIEGGGREAFF. Here the CDR3 DNA reads TGTGCCAGTTCAAACATAGAGGGAGGGGGGCGTGAAGCTTTCTTT. The V gene is TRBV6-1, the J gene TRBJ1-1; weak D call: TRBD1 (6 bases). Trimming took 9 bases from V and 7 from J, leaving 24 bases between them. The CDR3 runs to 15 residues. Germline V CDR1 and CDR2: MNHNS, SASEGT.

This chain links TRBV6-5 with TRBJ2-5; TRBD2 aligns across 9 bases. The J call may be incorrect, as the DNA end agrees better with TRBJ2-7. The CDR3 runs to 14 residues. Germline-derived CDR1 and CDR2 are MNHEY and SVGAGI. The CDR3 DNA follows: TGTGCCAGCAGCCTAGCGGGGACTACCTACGAGCAGTACTTC. Its translation: CASSLAGTTYEQYF.

The rearrangement links TRBV30 to TRBJ2-7, with 7 bases matching TRBD2. The length of the CDR3 is 13 residues. V lost 0 bases, J lost 5 bases, and 4 bases stayed unmatched. In germline, CDR1 is GTSNPN, CDR2 SVGIG (reference sequence). The CDR3 DNA is TGTGCCTGGAGTGTAGCGGGGCCGAACGAGCAGTACTTC. As protein: CAWSVAGPNEQYF.

The chain uses TRBV6-6 and TRBJ1-1, with TRBD1 identical over 8 bases. V lost 2 bases and J lost 10; bases outside the gene matches: 3. This CDR3 comprises 12 residues. Germline CDR1 reads MNHNY; CDR2 reads SVGAGI (reference sequence). The CDR3, as DNA: TGTGCCAGCAGTTACCGGACAGGGATAGCTTTCTTT. Its translation is CASSYRTGIAFF.

The chain couples TRBV19 to TRBJ2-5, with 7 nucleotides matching TRBD1. V dropped 7 bases and J dropped 4; count of bases not matched to a gene: 15. This CDR3 has 16 residues. Germline V lookup: CDR1 LNHDA, CDR2 SQIVND (reference sequence). This CDR3 is CASKGFGRGLIETQYF. CDR3 bases: TGTGCCAGTAAAGGTTTCGGCAGGGGGTTAATAGAGACCCAGTACTTC. Based on the CDR3 plus reference TRBV19 and TRBJ2-5, the full variable domain is DGGITQSPKYLFRKEGQNVTLSCEQNLNHDAMYWYRQDPGQGLRLIYYSQIVNDFQKGDIAEGYSVSREKKESFPLTVTSAQKNPTAFYLCASKGFGRGLIETQYFGPGTRLLVL.

This chain joins TRBV6-9 and TRBJ1-6; D not resolved. Germline lookup yields CDR1 MNHGY and CDR2 SVAAGI. This CDR3 contains 16 residues. Trimming shortened V by 1 base and J by 5 bases, and 12 bases separated the two germline ends. For the CDR3, the DNA is TGTGCCAGCAGTTATTTAAGAGAGAGCCATAATTCACCCCTCCACTTT. This codes for CASSYLRESHNSPLHF.

V is TRBV13 and J is TRBJ1-4; D gene ambiguous. The V end was cut by 5 bases, the J end by 11 bases, with 12 bases between. The CDR3 length is 12 residues. Germline-derived CDR1 and CDR2 are PRHDT and FYEKMQ (reference sequence). The CDR3 bases are TGTGCCAGCAGCCAAGGAAGGAGGAAACTGTTTTTT. Translation: CASSQGRRKLFF.

The chain has TRBV9 and TRBJ2-7, with 10 bases that match TRBD1. CDR3 length equals 15 residues. With 4 bases clipped from V and 2 bases from J, the junction kept 6 bases outside the gene matches. Looked up from germline, CDR1 is SGDLS and CDR2 is YYNGEE. CDR3 residues: CASSSTGTGAYEQYF. CDR3 in DNA: TGTGCCAGCAGCTCAACCGGGACAGGGGCCTACGAGCAGTACTTC.

This clone was observed a few times. V usage is TRBV7-6 and J usage is TRBJ1-1; no clear D. Looked up from germline, CDR1 is SGHVS and CDR2 is FNYEAQ. Trimming stripped 0 bases from V and 7 bases from J, with 6 bases between. This CDR3 spans 12 amino acids. The CDR3 bases are TGTGCCAGCAGCTTAGCGCGGGGTGAAGCTTTCTTT. As protein: CASSLARGEAFF.

Here the CDR3 reads CSARGASTDTQYF. As DNA, the CDR3 is TGCAGCGCCAGGGGGGCCAGCACAGATACGCAGTATTTT. The gene calls are TRBV29-1 and TRBJ2-3; tentative D call: TRBD1 (7 bases). CDR1 and CDR2 from the germline V gene are SQVTM and ANQGSEA. CDR3 size: 13 residues. Between the trimmed V and J ends, which lost 7 bases and 0 bases, there was a span of 11 bases.

The chain couples TRBV18 to TRBJ1-1; D remains unclear. Germline V gives CDR1 KGHSH, CDR2 LQKENI. The CDR3 length is 15 residues. V lost 2 bases and J lost 4, with 14 bases in between. CDR3 region: CASSPTPTPRTEAFF. CDR3 bases: TGTGCCAGCTCACCAACTCCTACCCCCCGCACTGAAGCTTTCTTT.

This chain connects TRBV30 to TRBJ1-2; a weak D match, TRBD1 (6 bases). CDR1 is GTSNPN, CDR2 SVGIG, per germline (reference sequence). V was pared by 5 bases and J by 3 bases, with 22 bases between. The CDR3 loop spans 16 amino acids. In nucleotides, the CDR3 is TGTGCCTGGGCTAGACGGGGGGCCTCGGTGGACTATGGCTACACCTTC. Translated: CAWARRGASVDYGYTF. Full variable domain (rest looked up from reference TRBV30 and TRBJ1-2): SQTIHQWPATLVQPVGSPLSLECTVEGTSNPNLYWYRQAAGRGLQLLFYSVGIGQISSEVPQNLSASRPQDRQFILSSKKLLLSDSGFYLCAWARRGASVDYGYTFGSGTRLTVV.

On this clone: The same CDR3 arises from other DNA sequences in this sample as well. V usage is TRBV19 and J usage is TRBJ2-7; perhaps TRBD1 as D (6 bases). The ends were cut back, 4 bases at V and 7 bases at J, with 8 bases in the middle. Germline V gene lookup returns CDR1 LNHDA and CDR2 SQIVND (reference sequence). This CDR3 spans 11 amino acids. Here the CDR3 reads CASSTGVEQYF. In DNA form, the CDR3 reads TGTGCCAGTAGTACAGGGGTTGAGCAGTACTTC.

The chain carries TRBV9 and TRBJ2-7, with 7 bases matching TRBD1. Trimming took 4 bases from V and 1 from J; bases not matched to a gene: 14. CDR1 is SGDLS, CDR2 YYNGEE, per germline. The CDR3 has 17 amino acids. As DNA, the CDR3 is TGTGCCAGCAGCCCTTCTCTTCTTGGGACAGCGTCCTACGAGCAGTACTTC. Translated, it gives CASSPSLLGTASYEQYF.

This sequence joins TRBV15 and TRBJ1-1; possibly TRBD1 for D (5 bases). The V and J ends lost 3 bases and 4 bases respectively, with 15 bases between them. Germline values: CDR1 LNHNV, CDR2 YYDKDF (reference sequence). CDR3 length equals 15 residues. CDR3 in amino acids: CATSRDTTLGTEAFF. The CDR3, as DNA: TGTGCCACCAGCAGGGACACTACCTTGGGCACTGAAGCTTTCTTT.

V gene TRBV5-1 combines with J gene TRBJ2-6; TRBD1 matches 7 bases. CDR1 SGHRS and CDR2 YFSETQ come from the germline V gene. This CDR3 is built from 20 residues. V shed 2 bases and J 0 bases; nucleotides not matched to a gene: 14. Here the CDR3 DNA reads TGCGCCAGCAGCTTAAGGACAGGAGCCACTCCTATCTCTGGGGCCAACGTCCTGACTTTC. This sequence encodes CASSLRTGATPISGANVLTF.

The rearrangement joins TRBV5-5 to TRBJ2-5, with D maybe TRBD2 (5 bases). The V end was cut by 0 bases, the J end by 1 base, with 10 bases between. This CDR3 region has 15 residues. Per the germline V gene, CDR1 is SGHKS and CDR2 is YYEKEE (reference sequence). CDR3 DNA: TGTGCCAGCAGCTTGGGCGTCGCGGGCCAAGAGACCCAGTACTTC. This sequence encodes CASSLGVAGQETQYF.

The CDR3 sequence: CASKTGEVTEAFF. The CDR3 bases are TGTGCCAGCAAAACGGGAGAGGTCACTGAAGCTTTCTTT. This sequence joins TRBV27 and TRBJ1-1; D unclear. Germline V gene sequence: CDR1 MNHEY, CDR2 SMNVEV (reference sequence). The CDR3 is 13 amino acids. The V end lost 7 bases, the J end lost 4 bases, and 13 bases lay between the germline ends.